The sequence of this T cell receptor beta chain was determined in a study of blood T cell repertoires in COVID-19. About the study: Spain, Italy and the United States supplied samples that represented acute and convalescent COVID-19. T cells, B-cell-depleted T cells, or PBMCs supplied cDNA or gDNA.

With V trimmed by 3 bases and J by 4 bases, 5 bases remained unmatched. The CDR3 extends over 16 amino acids. Germline values: CDR1 MNHEY, CDR2 SVGEGT. This clone was picked up many times. Original processing notes: Reference gene primers were amplified, and this amplification served to estimate nucleated cell counts. Generated by immunoSEQ multiplex PCR, the TCRdb table keeps only in-frame clones and is missing some. V, J and clone size derive from that table, while D and trimming were established from the DNA sequence. The sample holds some 300,000 clones, roughly 87% seen once. This chain joins TRBV6-2 or TRBV6-3 and TRBJ2-3, with 12 bases matching TRBD2. This receptor was obtained from a young man with active or convalescent COVID-19. Sequenced material: peripheral blood. CDR3 sequence: CASSYILAGGPDTQYF. The CDR3 DNA reads TGTGCCAGCAGTTATATACTAGCGGGGGGACCAGATACGCAGTATTTT.